These T cell receptor beta chains were read from a single sample in a study of identical twins. Via MiXCR, TCRdb re-called the 5' RACE reads, giving one row per CDR3 protein. This table holds 1.5 million to 2 million distinct CDR3 sequences, 25% to 35% found once. What was sequenced was cord blood. These receptors were collected from a newborn girl in good health. The CDR3 runs from the conserved cysteine through the conserved F or W. D genes are given only for firm matches. Not every row has a clone size; where given, it reads once, few, many or a size class.

-,TRBV12-3/TRBV12-4,-,TRBJ1-1,CASRPPRGNTEAFF,TGTGCCAGCAGGCCCCCAAGGGGCAACACTGAAGCTTTCTTT
-,TRBV3-1,TRBD1,TRBJ2-7,CASSQGQGWYEQYF,TGTGCCAGCAGCCAAGGACAGGGGTGGTACGAGCAGTACTTC
-,TRBV10-3,TRBD1,TRBJ1-6,CAIRAQGAYNSPLHF,TGTGCCATCAGGGCACAGGGGGCCTATAATTCACCCCTCCACTTT
few,TRBV7-9,-,TRBJ2-1,CASSPDPLNEQFF,TGTGCCAGCAGCCCCGACCCCTTGAATGAGCAGTTCTTC
once,TRBV25-1,-,TRBJ2-5,CVSSAGQETQYF,TGTGTCAGCAGTGCCGGACAAGAGACCCAGTACTTC
few,TRBV28,TRBD2,TRBJ2-7,CASRATSGFSYEQYF,TGTGCCAGCAGAGCAACTAGCGGGTTCTCCTACGAGCAGTACTTC
-,TRBV25-1,-,TRBJ2-3,CASSEYRLSDTQYF,TGTGCCAGCAGTGAATATAGACTATCGGATACGCAGTATTTT
-,TRBV20-1,-,TRBJ2-3,CSARFSGPDTQYF,TGCAGTGCTAGATTTTCGGGGCCAGATACGCAGTATTTT
-,TRBV5-1,TRBD2,TRBJ2-1,CASSSRLAGGPSEQFF,TGCGCCAGCAGCTCTCGGCTAGCGGGAGGGCCGAGTGAGCAGTTCTTC
few,TRBV12-3/TRBV12-4,TRBD1,TRBJ2-6,CASSPRGNNPGANVLTF,TGTGCCAGCAGCCCCAGGGGGAACAACCCTGGGGCCAACGTCCTGACTTTC
-,TRBV12-5,TRBD1,TRBJ2-3,CASGLVLSESGQGSTDTQYF,TGTGCTAGTGGTTTGGTACTATCGGAGTCTGGACAGGGGAGCACAGATACGCAGTATTTT
few,TRBV9,-,TRBJ2-7,CASSARDNYEQYF,TGTGCCAGCAGCGCCCGGGACAACTACGAGCAGTACTTC
-,TRBV25-1,TRBD1,TRBJ1-2,CASSEETGYYGYTF,TGTGCCAGCAGTGAAGAGACAGGGTACTATGGCTACACCTTC
few,TRBV20-1,TRBD2,TRBJ2-7,CSAGTSTLVEQYF,TGCAGTGCGGGGACTAGCACCCTCGTCGAGCAGTACTTC
-,TRBV5-1,TRBD1,TRBJ2-3,CASSQRDRRTDTQYF,TGCGCCAGCAGCCAGAGGGACAGACGCACAGATACGCAGTATTTT
-,TRBV2,-,TRBJ1-2,CASIVGGFRYGYTF,TGTGCCAGCATCGTGGGGGGGTTTAGGTATGGCTACACCTTC
many,TRBV9,TRBD1,TRBJ2-1,CASSVRTGSYNEQFF,TGTGCCAGCAGCGTAAGGACAGGCTCCTACAATGAGCAGTTCTTC
-,TRBV7-9,TRBD2,TRBJ2-1,CASSLYPGRGLVRDNEQFF,TGTGCCAGCAGTTTATATCCGGGGAGGGGTCTAGTCCGTGACAATGAGCAGTTCTTC
few,TRBV20-1,TRBD1,TRBJ1-5,CSALPGTGLSNQPQHF,TGCAGTGCCCTTCCCGGGACAGGGCTTAGCAATCAGCCCCAGCATTTT
-,TRBV24-1,-,TRBJ2-1,CATSDYAGRSFF,TGTGCCACCAGTGACTACGCGGGAAGGTCGTTCTTC
-,TRBV11-2,-,TRBJ2-4,CASSSSPLRQVLAKNIQYF,TGTGCCAGCAGCTCTAGTCCACTCCGACAGGTCCTAGCCAAAAACATTCAGTACTTC
few,TRBV12-3/TRBV12-4,TRBD2,TRBJ2-1,CASSFRLAGVDEQFF,TGTGCCAGCAGCTTCCGACTAGCGGGAGTGGATGAGCAGTTCTTC
-,TRBV27,-,TRBJ1-1,CASSLSTSTEAFF,TGTGCCAGCAGTTTGAGTACCTCCACTGAAGCTTTCTTT
-,TRBV30,-,TRBJ1-1,CARNRDTEAFF,TGTGCCCGGAACAGGGACACTGAAGCTTTCTTT
few,TRBV2,TRBD1,TRBJ1-1,CASSVSGRQGSGEAFF,TGTGCCAGCAGCGTGAGTGGGCGACAGGGGTCGGGAGAAGCTTTCTTT
-,TRBV20-1,TRBD2,TRBJ2-3,CSATRESGDTQYF,TGCAGTGCTACGCGGGAGTCCGGAGATACGCAGTATTTT
-,TRBV20-1,-,TRBJ2-5,CSAPLGALGQYF,TGCAGTGCTCCTCTGGGCGCCCTCGGGCAGTACTTC
-,TRBV7-2,-,TRBJ1-6,CASSLVVGAYSNSPLHF,TGTGCCAGCAGCTTAGTCGTGGGGGCATACTCAAATTCACCCCTCCACTTT
once,TRBV4-2,-,TRBJ1-5,CASSQGRWGQPQHF,TGTGCCAGCAGCCAAGGACGTTGGGGTCAGCCCCAGCATTTT
few,TRBV7-9,TRBD1,TRBJ2-1,CASSHPRRQGYNEQFF,TGTGCCAGCAGCCATCCACGGAGACAGGGATACAATGAGCAGTTCTTC
-,TRBV6-1,TRBD1,TRBJ2-7,CASSARDRPYYEQYF,TGTGCCAGCAGTGCCCGGGACAGGCCATACTACGAGCAGTACTTC
-,TRBV28,-,TRBJ1-2,CASSPHTGTTYGYTF,TGTGCCAGCAGTCCGCATACCGGGACAACCTATGGCTACACCTTC
few,TRBV7-9,-,TRBJ2-7,CASSLALQPYEQYF,TGTGCCAGCAGCTTAGCGCTGCAGCCCTACGAGCAGTACTTC
-,TRBV4-1,-,TRBJ2-1,CASSQGVRESEQFF,TGCGCCAGCAGCCAAGGGGTCCGGGAAAGTGAGCAGTTCTTC
-,TRBV4-2,-,TRBJ1-2,CASSQDNRNNYGYTF,TGTGCCAGCAGCCAAGATAACAGGAACAACTATGGCTACACCTTC
-,TRBV20-1,-,TRBJ1-3,CSARRLDSGNTIYF,TGCAGTGCTAGACGCCTAGACTCTGGAAACACCATATATTTT
-,TRBV5-6,-,TRBJ1-2,CASSLKGNLGFYGYTF,TGTGCCAGCAGCTTGAAGGGGAACTTAGGTTTCTATGGCTACACCTTC
few,TRBV12-3/TRBV12-4,-,TRBJ1-2,CASSPGQGMILLGYTF,TGTGCCAGCAGCCCCGGGCAGGGGATGATCCTATTAGGCTACACCTTC
-,TRBV6-1,-,TRBJ1-5,CASSETLAMNQPQHF,TGTGCCAGCAGTGAAACACTAGCAATGAATCAGCCCCAGCATTTT
few,TRBV20-1,-,TRBJ1-4,CSASEGGKLFF,TGCAGTGCTAGTGAGGGGGGAAAACTGTTTTTT
-,TRBV5-1,TRBD1,TRBJ1-1,CASSLTGQGVGNTEAFF,TGCGCCAGCAGCTTAACGGGACAGGGAGTGGGGAACACTGAAGCTTTCTTT
-,TRBV7-9,TRBD1,TRBJ2-1,CASSLRFTGVHNEQFF,TGTGCCAGCAGCTTACGGTTTACAGGGGTGCACAATGAGCAGTTCTTC
-,TRBV19,TRBD2,TRBJ2-3,CASSKGLAGGRAADTQYF,TGTGCCAGTAGTAAGGGACTAGCGGGGGGGAGAGCCGCAGATACGCAGTATTTT
few,TRBV20-1,TRBD2,TRBJ2-1,CSARAPSGGIKEQFF,TGCAGTGCTAGAGCCCCTAGCGGGGGGATAAAGGAGCAGTTCTTC
few,TRBV5-1,-,TRBJ2-5,CASSLAGPLRLFQETQYF,TGCGCCAGCAGCTTGGCTGGACCCCTTCGTCTCTTTCAAGAGACCCAGTACTTC
few,TRBV20-1,TRBD1,TRBJ1-2,CSAIGQGGYTF,TGCAGTGCTATTGGACAGGGAGGTTACACCTTC
few,TRBV7-9,-,TRBJ2-1,CASSHPVGEYNEQFF,TGTGCCAGCAGCCACCCAGTAGGCGAGTACAATGAGCAGTTCTTC
many,TRBV11-2,-,TRBJ1-2,CASSPVGRSNYGYTF,TGTGCCAGCAGCCCAGTGGGGAGATCAAACTATGGCTACACCTTC
few,TRBV24-1,TRBD1,TRBJ1-5,CATSTGADGQPQHF,TGTGCCACCAGTACAGGGGCTGACGGTCAGCCCCAGCATTTT